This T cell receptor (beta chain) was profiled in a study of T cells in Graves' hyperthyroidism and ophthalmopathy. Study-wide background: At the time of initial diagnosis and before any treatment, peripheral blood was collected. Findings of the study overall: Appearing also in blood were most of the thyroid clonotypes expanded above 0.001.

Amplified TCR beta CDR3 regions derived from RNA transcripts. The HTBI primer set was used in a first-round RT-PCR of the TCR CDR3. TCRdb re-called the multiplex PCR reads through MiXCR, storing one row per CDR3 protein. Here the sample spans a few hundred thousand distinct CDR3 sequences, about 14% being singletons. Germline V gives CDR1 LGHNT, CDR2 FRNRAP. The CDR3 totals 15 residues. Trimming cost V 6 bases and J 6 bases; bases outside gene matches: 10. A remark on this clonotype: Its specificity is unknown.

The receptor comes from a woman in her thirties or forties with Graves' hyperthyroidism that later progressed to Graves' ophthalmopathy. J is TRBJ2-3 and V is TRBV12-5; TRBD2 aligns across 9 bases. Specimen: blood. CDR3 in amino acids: CASGPGLASADTQYF. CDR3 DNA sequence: TGTGCTAGTGGCCCGGGACTAGCTTCCGCGGATACGCAGTATTTT.